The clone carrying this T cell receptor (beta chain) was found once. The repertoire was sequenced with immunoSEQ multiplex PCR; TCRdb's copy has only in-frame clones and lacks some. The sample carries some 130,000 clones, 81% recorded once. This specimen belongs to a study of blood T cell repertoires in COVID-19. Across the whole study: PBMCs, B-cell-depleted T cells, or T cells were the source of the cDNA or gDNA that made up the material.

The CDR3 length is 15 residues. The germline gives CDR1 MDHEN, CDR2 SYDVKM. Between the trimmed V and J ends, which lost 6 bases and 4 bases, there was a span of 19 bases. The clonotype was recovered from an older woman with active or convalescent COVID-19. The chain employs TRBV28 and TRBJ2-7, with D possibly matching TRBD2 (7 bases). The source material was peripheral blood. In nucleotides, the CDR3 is TGTGCCAGCAGGGGCCCGGAGGGGAGGGGGTACGAGCAGTACTTC. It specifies CASRGPEGRGYEQYF.